This T cell receptor (beta chain) comes out of a study of CD8+CD57+ T cells in acquired aplastic anemia. The study's findings and limits: It was found that more than 25 CD8+ CDR3 sequences were shared between patients and controls. CD8+ Simpson's diversity in patients was not significantly different from that in controls.

With V trimmed by 5 bases and J by 2 bases, 6 bases remained unmatched. The V gene's germline CDR1 is SNHLY and CDR2 FYNNEI. The CDR3 has 14 residues. The TCR beta profiling, which covered VDJ combination and CDR3 sequence, was carried out using genomic DNA as the template. MiXCR, applied by TCRdb to the reads, yields one record per CDR3 protein. This table has 150,000 to 170,000 distinct CDR3 sequences, roughly 49% appearing once. Concerning this clonotype: Its target is unknown.

Before being chosen for sequencing, patients had shown CD8+CD57+ cell expansion by flow cytometry. Patients had not yet gotten any therapy when their blood was taken for sampling. Input material: sorted CD4+, CD8+, or CD8+CD57+ T cells (not recorded which) from PBMCs. The clonotype comes from a human donor with aplastic anemia. V is TRBV2 and J is TRBJ2-7; 7 nucleotides line up with TRBD2. The CDR3 region is CASSYLGGAYEQYF. In DNA form, the CDR3 reads TGTGCCAGCAGTTACCTGGGGGGGGCCTACGAGCAGTACTTC.